This record covers a single T cell receptor beta chain. This clone was observed a handful of times. Which antigen it targets is not known. No base quality values were provided; no much bigger clone lies one nucleotide off. The CDR3 spans 15 residues, from the cysteine through the phenylalanine. The read is trimmed to its CDR3 DNA, 45 bases read in frame from base 1. CDR1 and CDR2, looked up from the germline V gene, are SGDLS and YYNGEE. Cut back by 2 bases and 5 bases, the V and J ends lie 17 bases apart. This specimen comes from a study of OX40 agonist ivuxolimab in advanced cancers. For context, the study as a whole: Ivuxolimab was an agonistic, fully human IgG2 monoclonal antibody directed against OX40 (CD134), a costimulatory receptor. Of the approximately 54 patients in dose escalation, about 19 had hepatocellular carcinoma, about 15 had melanoma, 9 had renal cell carcinoma and 9 had head and neck cancer. The monotherapy dose-escalation portion (N of about 50 patients) of the phase I ivuxolimab trial is reported in the paper. Three dose-escalation patients achieved partial responses, one with hepatocellular carcinoma and two with cutaneous melanoma. Prior anti-PD-1, anti-PD-L1 or anti-CTLA-4 therapy was permitted, and checkpoint inhibitors had been received by more than 35% of dose-escalation patients. Intravenous ivuxolimab was administered to patients every 2 weeks at six dose levels: 0.01, 0.1, 0.3, 1.5, 3 and 10 mg/kg. Peripheral TCRbeta sequencing aimed to test whether ivuxolimab altered TCR sequence diversity and caused clonal T-cell expansion. The dose-escalation cohort was about 83% male with a mean age of approximately 60 years, ranging from about 23 to 85. Overall study outcomes, separate from this receptor: Low levels of normalized T-cell clonal expansion were also seen in some patients who did not respond. Which antigens the clonally expanded peripheral T cells were specific for was not determined. After ivuxolimab, more expanded clones were found on average in CD8+ T cells than in CD4+ T cells. Clonal expansion of both CD4+ and CD8+ blood T cells was observed from baseline to week 6 at doses 0.1 to 3.0 mg/kg. Partial responders in the 0.1-3.0 mg/kg groups had among the lowest normalized peripheral clonal expansion, especially among CD8+ T cells.

To sequence the TCRbeta CDR3 region, genomic DNA was isolated from the sorted cells. TCRbeta CDR3 regions were sequenced using the immunoSEQ Assay. TCRdb obtained this table from immuneACCESS and retained in-frame rearrangements with V and J assigned. These tables miss some clones; where compared with another copy, unresolved V genes account for less than half of the shortfall, and the remainder is unexplained. The sample has 48,000 or so clones on record, about 81% of them singletons. The ten largest clonotypes hold around 7.7% of the sample. The trial excluded patients who had a history of autoimmune disease or who were on systemic immunosuppression. Peripheral blood for TCR sequencing was collected from all dose cohorts at baseline, on cycle 4 day 1, and on cycle 7 day 1. The samples were drawn from a first-in-human, open-label, multicenter phase I dose-escalation trial of ivuxolimab. The trial enrolled adults with locally advanced or metastatic head and neck squamous cell, hepatocellular, melanoma or renal cell carcinoma. Before TCR sequencing, CD4+ and CD8+ T cells were separately sorted from peripheral blood.

In this chain, TRBV9 is recombined with TRBJ2-7; the D gene could be TRBD1 or TRBD2, each one agreeing over 5 bases. The clonotype comes from an adult with an advanced solid tumor such as melanoma, head and neck, liver or kidney cancer. The sample was CD4+ or CD8+ T cells sorted from blood, taken in a trial of the OX40 agonist ivuxolimab. At the DNA level, the sequence is TGTGCCAGCAGCGTCTCCGGGACCGACGATAACGAGCAGTACTTC. This yields the protein CASSVSGTDDNEQYF.